This record looks at one TCR beta chain sequence and its context. Its antigen is not known. The V end was cut by 6 bases, the J end by 6 bases, with 17 bases between. The germline V gene has CDR1 SEHNR and CDR2 FQNEAQ (reference sequence). The CDR3 consists of 15 residues. Assay: immunoSEQ multiplex PCR; the TCRdb copy retains only in-frame clones and omits some. The profile covers about 160,000 clones, with approximately 86% appearing a single time and around 4.6% taken by the ten largest. The sample belongs to a study of lymphopenia after photon versus proton radiotherapy. Study results and limitations: Photon-treated patients lost naive T cells and TCR diversity; proton-treated stayed stable.

V usage is TRBV7-9 and J usage is TRBJ1-4; D is perhaps TRBD1 (5 bases). This clonotype originated in a man aged 50 to 60 with gastric cancer. Material: peripheral blood, obtained from a patient treated with photon-based radiotherapy. The CDR3 here is CASRYVGEWDEKLFF. CDR3 in DNA: TGTGCCAGCAGATACGTAGGGGAGTGGGATGAAAAACTGTTTTTT.